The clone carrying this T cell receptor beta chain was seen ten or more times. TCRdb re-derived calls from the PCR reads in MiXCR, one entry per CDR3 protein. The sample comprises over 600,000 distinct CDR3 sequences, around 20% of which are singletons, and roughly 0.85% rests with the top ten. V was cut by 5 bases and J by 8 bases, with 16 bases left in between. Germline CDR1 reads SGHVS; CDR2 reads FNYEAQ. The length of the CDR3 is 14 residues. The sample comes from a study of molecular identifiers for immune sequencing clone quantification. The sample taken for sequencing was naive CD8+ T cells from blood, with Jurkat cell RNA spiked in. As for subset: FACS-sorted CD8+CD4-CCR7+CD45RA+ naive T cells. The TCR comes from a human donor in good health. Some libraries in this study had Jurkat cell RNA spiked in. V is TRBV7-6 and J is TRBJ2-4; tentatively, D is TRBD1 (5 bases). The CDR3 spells CASSPKMGPDIQYF. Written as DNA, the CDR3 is TGTGCCAGCAGCCCGAAGATGGGGCCGGACATTCAGTACTTC.